The 23 T cell receptor beta chains in this list originate from one sample, sequenced in a study of T cell repertoires in cytomegalovirus infection. TCRdb analysed the reads with MiXCR anew, one entry per CDR3 protein. There are roughly 280,000 distinct CDR3 sequences in the sample; around 13% occur only once, and 7% to 9.5% lies in the top ten. Sequenced: PBMCs. These receptors all come from a human donor in good health (CMV status not recorded). Some clones in this sample may be carry-over from other donors' samples.

This clonotype was picked up a small number of times. This chain connects TRBV12-5 to TRBJ2-1, with TRBD2 as a possible D gene (6 bases). Germline V gives CDR1 LGHNT, CDR2 FRNRAP. V was clipped by 7 bases and J by 3 bases, with 10 bases between them. The CDR3 spans 13 residues. In DNA, the CDR3 is TGTGCTAGTGCCCGTAGCGGCTACAATGAGCAGTTCTTC. Translating gives CASARSGYNEQFF.

Worth noting for this clonotype: This is likely a read error, given that the CDR3 carries no conserved phenylalanine or tryptophan at its end. The chain recombines TRBV27 with TRBJ2-5; 8 nucleotides align to TRBD1. Trimming at V came to 5 bases and at J to 2 bases, leaving 4 bases not matched to a gene. The CDR3 spans 14 residues. CDR1 is MNHEY and CDR2 is SMNVEV in the germline V gene (reference sequence). Written as DNA, the CDR3 is TGTGCCAGCAGTCACCGGGACAGGCAAGAGACCCAGTACGTC. It is translated as CASSHRDRQETQYV.

This clonotype turned up a few times. The chain has TRBV20-1 and TRBJ2-3, with D possibly matching TRBD2 (5 bases). The V gene's germline CDR1 is DFQATT and CDR2 SNEGSKA (reference sequence). This CDR3 has 13 residues. CDR3 nucleotide sequence: TGCAGGGCGGGCGGTCCTAGCACAGATACGCAGTATTTT. It specifies CRAGGPSTDTQYF.

This clonotype was observed a few times. V is TRBV29-1 and J is TRBJ2-7; TRBD2 matches at 10 bases. V lost 4 bases and J lost 6; bases outside the gene matches: 6. CDR1 SQVTM and CDR2 ANQGSEA come from the germline V gene. CDR3 length equals 13 residues. The CDR3 sequence is CSVGAGGPGEQYF. CDR3 DNA: TGCAGCGTTGGAGCGGGAGGGCCTGGCGAGCAGTACTTC.

This clonotype was counted many times. The V gene is TRBV7-2, the J gene TRBJ1-1; no reliable D call. Per the germline V gene, CDR1 is SGHTA and CDR2 is FQGNSA. This CDR3 is 15 amino acids long. Trimming took off 2 bases at V and 0 bases at J, with 10 bases between the two ends. The CDR3 DNA sequence: TGTGCCAGCAGCTTAACCAGGTTAATGAACACTGAAGCTTTCTTT. Translating gives CASSLTRLMNTEAFF.

The sample holds many counts of this clonotype. The V gene is TRBV7-2, the J gene TRBJ2-1, with D unresolved. Germline V gene sequence: CDR1 SGHTA, CDR2 FQGNSA. Trimming cost V 0 bases and J 4 bases, with 7 bases left between them. This CDR3 has 14 amino acids. CDR3 residues: CASSLAAAYNEQFF. The CDR3 nucleotides are TGTGCCAGCAGCTTAGCGGCTGCGTACAATGAGCAGTTCTTC.

This chain joins TRBV28 and TRBJ2-1; D remains unclear. Per germline, CDR1 MDHEN and CDR2 SYDVKM. CDR3 length: 15 residues. Trimming took 1 base from V and 3 from J, leaving 10 bases between them. CDR3 protein: CASSLYVGSYNEQFF. The CDR3 DNA reads as TGTGCCAGCAGTTTATACGTTGGCAGCTACAATGAGCAGTTCTTC. The full variable domain, with the rest looked up from reference TRBV28 and TRBJ2-1, is DVKVTQSSRYLVKRTGEKVFLECVQDMDHENMFWYRQDPGLGLRLIYFSYDVKMKEKGDIPEGYSVSREKKERFSLILESASTNQTSMYLCASSLYVGSYNEQFFGPGTRLTVL.

This clonotype was found many times. This chain links TRBV7-2 with TRBJ1-3; no definite D call. The V gene lost 1 base and the J gene lost 4 bases, with 5 bases spanning the gap. Looked up from germline, CDR1 is SGHTA and CDR2 is FQGNSA. The CDR3 is made up of 13 amino acids. CDR3 protein: CASSLEAGNTIYF. As DNA, the CDR3 is TGTGCCAGCAGCTTAGAGGCGGGAAACACCATATATTTT. Full variable domain (remainder filled in from reference TRBV7-2 and TRBJ1-3): GAGVSQSPSNKVTEKGKDVELRCDPISGHTALYWYRQSLGQGLEFLIYFQGNSAPDKSGLPSDRFSAERTGGSVSTLTIQRTQQEDSAVYLCASSLEAGNTIYFGEGSWLTVV.

The chain combines TRBV5-5 with TRBJ2-7; TRBD1 aligns across 9 bases. Germline lookup yields CDR1 SGHKS and CDR2 YYEKEE (reference sequence). V dropped 3 bases and J dropped 6; count of bases not matched to a gene: 13. The length of the CDR3 is 16 residues. The CDR3 loop reads CASSSDSSDRGGEQYF. The CDR3 coding sequence is TGTGCCAGCAGCTCAGACTCATCGGACAGGGGTGGCGAGCAGTACTTC.

The chain has TRBV18 and TRBJ1-2; 10 bases are a match to TRBD1. The germline gives CDR1 KGHSH, CDR2 LQKENI. J gave up 2 bases and V 4 bases, and 1 base lay outside the gene matches. The CDR3 covers 14 residues. CDR3: CASSRQGANYGYTF. The CDR3 DNA reads as TGTGCCAGCTCACGACAGGGGGCAAACTATGGCTACACCTTC.

The chain links TRBV9 to TRBJ2-7; 14 nucleotides line up with TRBD2. V was pared by 1 base and J by 5 bases, with 14 bases of the junction left unmatched. Germline V gene sequence: CDR1 SGDLS, CDR2 YYNGEE. This CDR3 contains 19 residues. The CDR3 DNA sequence: TGTGCCAGCAGCGTAAGAGGACTAGCGGGAGGAGTAAATGGGGACGAGCAGTACTTC. Encoded protein: CASSVRGLAGGVNGDEQYF.

This clonotype was counted a few times. The chain joins TRBV7-7 to TRBJ1-5; 8 nucleotides align to TRBD1. Germline V gives CDR1 SSHAT, CDR2 FNYEAQ (reference sequence). With 1 base clipped from V and 3 bases from J, the junction kept 11 bases outside the gene matches. The CDR3 consists of 18 residues. The CDR3 region is CASSLVRWGTGHNQPQHF. In nucleotides, the CDR3 is TGTGCCAGCAGCTTAGTAAGATGGGGGACAGGTCACAATCAGCCCCAGCATTTT.

This clonotype has ten or more counts. The chain uses TRBV7-2 and TRBJ2-7; D uncertain. This CDR3 has 14 residues. V was shortened by 1 base and J by 0 bases, with 7 bases between the two germline ends. CDR1 is SGHTA, CDR2 FQGNSA, per germline. The CDR3 nucleotides read TGTGCCAGCAGCTTAGGCCACAACTCCTACGAGCAGTACTTC. Encoded protein: CASSLGHNSYEQYF.

This clonotype was seen more than once but under ten times. The gene calls are TRBV6-2 or TRBV6-3 and TRBJ1-4, with D tentatively TRBD1 (6 bases). Germline CDR1 reads MNHEY; CDR2 reads SVGEGT. V lost 2 bases, J lost 3 bases, and 7 bases lay in between. The CDR3 consists of 14 residues. CDR3 sequence: CASSYGGPNEKLFF. DNA of the CDR3: TGTGCCAGCAGTTACGGGGGGCCTAATGAAAAACTGTTTTTT.

This clonotype was detected a few times. The chain couples TRBV6-5 to TRBJ2-5; TRBD2 matches 13 bases. CDR1 is MNHEY and CDR2 is SVGAGI in the germline V gene. The ends lost 5 bases at V and 8 bases at J; junction bases unmatched: 8. This CDR3 has 15 amino acids. CDR3 protein: CASSGTSGAGRTQYF. The DNA of the CDR3 is TGTGCCAGCAGTGGGACTAGCGGGGCTGGCCGAACCCAGTACTTC.

This clonotype was observed at least ten times. The genes are TRBV28 and TRBJ2-7; no clear D gene. With 2 bases removed from V and 5 bases from J, the gap between germline ends came to 13 bases. Germline lookup yields CDR1 MDHEN and CDR2 SYDVKM. CDR3 length: 14 residues. CDR3 in amino acids: CASSLPSTTDEQYF. CDR3 bases: TGTGCCAGCAGTTTACCCTCGACGACCGACGAGCAGTACTTC.

A single count supports this clonotype. This chain connects TRBV20-1 to TRBJ2-1; 10 bases align to TRBD2. Germline CDR1 and CDR2: DFQATT and SNEGSKA (reference sequence). V was pared by 4 bases and J by 7 bases, with 4 bases of the junction left unmatched. This CDR3 comprises 13 residues. CDR3 in DNA: TGCAGTGCTACTAGCGGGAGTGTTAATGAGCAGTTCTTC. As protein: CSATSGSVNEQFF.

This clonotype was recorded many times. Because the CDR3 is missing its conserved closing phenylalanine or tryptophan, this is likely a read error. The chain employs TRBV7-8 and TRBJ1-1; the D gene is possibly TRBD1 (6 bases). The CDR3 has 16 amino acids. Germline V gene sequence: CDR1 SGHVS, CDR2 FQNEAQ. V shed 4 bases and J shed 0 bases, with 15 bases lying between them. The CDR3 DNA is TGTGCCAGCAGCTCGCCTAGTGGGACACTGAACACTGAAGCTTTCCTT. Translating it yields CASSSPSGTLNTEAFL.

This chain uses TRBV20-1 with TRBJ2-1; 7 bases fit TRBD2. The CDR3 consists of 13 residues. Trimming removed 1 base from V and 6 bases from J; junction bases left unmatched: 3. Germline V gene lookup returns CDR1 DFQATT and CDR2 SNEGSKA (reference sequence). As DNA, the CDR3 is TGCAGTGCTAGAGGGGGGGGGTTCAATGAGCAGTTCTTC. It encodes CSARGGGFNEQFF.

The rearrangement joins TRBV7-2 to TRBJ2-7, with a possible D match to TRBD2 (6 bases). CDR1 is SGHTA and CDR2 is FQGNSA in the germline V gene. V was shortened by 5 bases and J by 2 bases, with 16 bases between the two germline ends. This CDR3 is 15 amino acids long. The DNA of the CDR3 is TGTGCCAGCAGCATATCGGGCGGGGTCACCTACGAGCAGTACTTC. This gives the protein CASSISGGVTYEQYF.

This clonotype came up many times. The chain recombines TRBV6-1 with TRBJ2-5; 7 bases agree with TRBD1. Trimming took 6 bases from V and 4 from J; bases not matched to a gene: 8. The CDR3 covers 14 residues. Germline CDR1 MNHNS, CDR2 SASEGT. The CDR3 DNA is TGTGCCAGCAGCCTAGACAGGGTTGTAGAGACCCAGTACTTC. It encodes CASSLDRVVETQYF.

In its sample, this clonotype was seen a few times. The chain is built from TRBV10-3 and TRBJ2-7, with D possibly TRBD2 on 6 matching bases. This CDR3 has 14 residues. Between the trimmed V and J ends, which lost 6 bases and 2 bases, there was a span of 14 bases. Germline CDR1 ENHRY, CDR2 SYGVKD. The CDR3 loop reads CAISGGKGPYEQYF. CDR3 DNA sequence: TGTGCCATCAGCGGCGGGAAGGGCCCCTACGAGCAGTACTTC.

This clonotype occurred many times. The chain joins TRBV12-3 or TRBV12-4 to TRBJ1-1; D remains ambiguous. V lost 3 bases to trimming and J lost 0 bases, with 5 bases between them. The CDR3 has 13 residues. CDR3 residues: CASSFWLNTEAFF. CDR3 bases: TGTGCCAGCAGTTTTTGGCTGAACACTGAAGCTTTCTTT.